This T cell receptor (beta chain) was found in a study of cytomegalovirus exposure and HLA in healthy donors. It was with 60 Vbeta and 13 Jbeta primers that the PCR ran. Only in-frame clones appear in the TCRdb table, and some are missing; sequencing was by immunoSEQ multiplex PCR. Among about 110,000 clones listed, approximately 69% were seen once. In this sample, this clone turned up a few times. Its target is unknown. Overall study findings and caveats: The authors later found TCR association rates varying by HLA locus, with DRB1 most and HLA-C fewest. The majority of TCR sequences were rare, yet some public TCRs appeared in many donors.

The specimen was PBMCs. This TCR came from a young man in good health and CMV-seronegative.

The CDR3 DNA reads as TGTGCCAGCAGCGTCGGTGGAGGCAATCAGCCCCAGCATTTT. It yields the protein CASSVGGGNQPQHF. This chain uses TRBV9 with TRBJ1-5; no clear D. Trimming stripped 2 bases from V and 2 bases from J, with 8 bases between. CDR1 is SGDLS and CDR2 is YYNGEE in the germline V gene. The CDR3 runs 14 residues.